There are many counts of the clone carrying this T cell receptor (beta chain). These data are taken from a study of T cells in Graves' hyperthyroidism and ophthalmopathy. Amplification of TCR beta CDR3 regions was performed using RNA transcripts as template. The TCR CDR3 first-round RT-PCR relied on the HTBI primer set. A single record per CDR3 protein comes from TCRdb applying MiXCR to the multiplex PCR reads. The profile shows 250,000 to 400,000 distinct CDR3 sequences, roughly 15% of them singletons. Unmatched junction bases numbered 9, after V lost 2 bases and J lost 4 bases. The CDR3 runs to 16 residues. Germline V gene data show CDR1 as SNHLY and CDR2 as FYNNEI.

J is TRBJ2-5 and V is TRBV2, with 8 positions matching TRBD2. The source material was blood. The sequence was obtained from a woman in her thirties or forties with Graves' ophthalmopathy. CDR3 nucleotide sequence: TGTGCCAGCAGTGAATACGGGGCTAGCGGGTCAGAGACCCAGTACTTC. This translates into CASSEYGASGSETQYF.